The source of this TCR beta chain is a study of blood T cell repertoires in COVID-19. Overall study context: Italy, Spain and the United States were the sources of the convalescent and acute COVID-19 samples.

Seattle cases were enrolled at active infection and followed longitudinally. Trimming left V 0 bases short and J 4 bases short, with 6 bases between. The germline V gene encodes CDR1 LNHNV and CDR2 YYDKDF (reference sequence). The CDR3 consists of 13 residues. Measured with immunoSEQ multiplex PCR; TCRdb has only the in-frame clones, and not every one. The sample includes 85,000 to 100,000 clones, 85% to 90% of them seen just once. J is TRBJ1-2 and V is TRBV15; D not certain. Sequenced sample: peripheral blood. The TCR sequence derives from a man aged 45-60 years with COVID-19, enrolled during active disease. CDR3 sequence reads: CATSRESIYGYTF. As DNA, the CDR3 is TGTGCCACCAGCAGAGAATCTATCTATGGCTACACCTTC. Supplemented by reference TRBV15 and TRBJ1-2, the full variable domain reads DAMVIQNPRYQVTQFGKPVTLSCSQTLNHNVMYWYQQKSSQAPKLLFHYYDKDFNNEADTPDNFQSRRPNTSFCFLDIRSPGLGDTAMYLCATSRESIYGYTFGSGTRLTVV.